One and the same sample provided the 5 T cell receptor beta chains below, sequenced in a study of T cell responses to AZD1222 COVID-19 vaccine. Assay used: immunoSEQ multiplex PCR; TCRdb lists only in-frame clones, some missing. The sample holds 150,000 or so clones, approximately 90% seen once. Sample: peripheral blood, taken on day 0 of AZD1222 vaccination. Receptor source: an adult in good health.

This clone was recorded once. V and J are TRBV5-1 and TRBJ2-1, with D perhaps being TRBD1 or TRBD2 (5 bases each). Germline CDR1 reads SGHRS; CDR2 reads YFSETQ. CDR3 size: 13 residues. Trimming removed 4 bases from V and 7 bases from J, with 12 bases in between. CDR3 nucleotide sequence: TGCGCCAGCAGCGAGGGGACGGTGAATGAGCAGTTCTTC. Amino acids: CASSEGTVNEQFF. Using reference TRBV5-1 and TRBJ2-1 for the parts outside the CDR3, the full variable domain is KAGVTQTPRYLIKTRGQQVTLSCSPISGHRSVSWYQQTPGQGLQFLFEYFSETQRNKGNFPGRFSGRQFSNSRSEMNVSTLELGDSALYLCASSEGTVNEQFFGPGTRLTVL.

The chain has TRBV19 and TRBJ2-5; D possibly corresponds to TRBD2 (6 bases). Trimming pared 6 bases from V and 4 bases from J, leaving 12 bases between. Germline CDR1 reads LNHDA; CDR2 reads SQIVND (reference sequence). This CDR3 region has 13 residues. For the CDR3, the DNA is TGTGCCAGTAGCTTCGCGGGGCGAGAGACCCAGTACTTC. This gives the protein CASSFAGRETQYF.

The gene calls are TRBV15 and TRBJ2-7; 7 bases match TRBD1. Germline values: CDR1 LNHNV, CDR2 YYDKDF (reference sequence). This CDR3 has 15 residues. J lost 4 bases, V lost 5 bases, and 11 bases had no gene match. DNA of the CDR3: TGTGCCACCAGCGACCGACAGGGCCTACCTTACGAGCAGTACTTC. Translated, it gives CATSDRQGLPYEQYF.

The chain employs TRBV29-1 and TRBJ1-1, with 8 nucleotides matching TRBD1. The junction had 4 bases not matched to a gene; V was cut back by 7 bases and J by 0 bases. Germline V gene data show CDR1 as SQVTM and CDR2 as ANQGSEA. The CDR3 has 13 residues. In DNA, the CDR3 is TGCAGCGGAGACAGGGGTATGAACACTGAAGCTTTCTTT. This translates into CSGDRGMNTEAFF. Variable domain in full (rest from reference TRBV29-1 and TRBJ1-1): SAVISQKPSRDICQRGTSLTIQCQVDSQVTMMFWYRQQPGQSLTLIATANQGSEATYESGFVIDKFPISRPNLTFSTLTVSNMSPEDSSIYLCSGDRGMNTEAFFGQGTRLTVV.

The V gene is TRBV25-1, the J gene TRBJ1-4; D is unresolved. V was clipped by 2 bases and J by 0 bases, with 4 bases between them. The length of the CDR3 is 14 residues. The germline gives CDR1 MGHDK, CDR2 SYGVNS. The CDR3 sequence is CASSEHTTNEKLFF. CDR3 coding DNA: TGTGCCAGCAGTGAACATACAACTAATGAAAAACTGTTTTTT. Based on the CDR3 plus reference TRBV25-1 and TRBJ1-4, the full variable domain is EADIYQTPRYLVIGTGKKITLECSQTMGHDKMYWYQQDPGMELHLIHYSYGVNSTEKGDLSSESTVSRIRTEHFPLTLESARPSHTSQYLCASSEHTTNEKLFFGSGTQLSVL.